This T cell receptor beta chain was observed in a study of cytomegalovirus exposure and HLA in healthy donors. A word on this clone: Its specificity is not known.

Trimming removed 5 bases from V and 0 bases from J, with 8 bases in between. CDR1 SGHRS and CDR2 YFSETQ come from the germline V gene. This CDR3 has 13 residues. PCR involved 60 Vbeta and 13 Jbeta primers. Clones were sequenced by immunoSEQ multiplex PCR, and TCRdb holds only the in-frame ones, with some missing. The top ten hold just over 8% of the sample, which has 130,000 or so clones, around 86% seen once. Broader study findings: 87-base-pair reads could not separate some V segments, including TRBV6-2 and TRBV6-3.

This receptor was identified in a woman between 45 and 60 years old in good health and CMV-seropositive. The source material was PBMCs. The chain employs TRBV5-1 and TRBJ1-1; tentatively, D is TRBD1 (5 bases). The CDR3 region has the DNA TGCGCCAGCAGACGACAGATGAACACTGAAGCTTTCTTT. Its protein is CASRRQMNTEAFF. The full variable domain, in which reference TRBV5-1 and TRBJ1-1 provide the parts outside the CDR3, is KAGVTQTPRYLIKTRGQQVTLSCSPISGHRSVSWYQQTPGQGLQFLFEYFSETQRNKGNFPGRFSGRQFSNSRSEMNVSTLELGDSALYLCASRRQMNTEAFFGQGTRLTVV.